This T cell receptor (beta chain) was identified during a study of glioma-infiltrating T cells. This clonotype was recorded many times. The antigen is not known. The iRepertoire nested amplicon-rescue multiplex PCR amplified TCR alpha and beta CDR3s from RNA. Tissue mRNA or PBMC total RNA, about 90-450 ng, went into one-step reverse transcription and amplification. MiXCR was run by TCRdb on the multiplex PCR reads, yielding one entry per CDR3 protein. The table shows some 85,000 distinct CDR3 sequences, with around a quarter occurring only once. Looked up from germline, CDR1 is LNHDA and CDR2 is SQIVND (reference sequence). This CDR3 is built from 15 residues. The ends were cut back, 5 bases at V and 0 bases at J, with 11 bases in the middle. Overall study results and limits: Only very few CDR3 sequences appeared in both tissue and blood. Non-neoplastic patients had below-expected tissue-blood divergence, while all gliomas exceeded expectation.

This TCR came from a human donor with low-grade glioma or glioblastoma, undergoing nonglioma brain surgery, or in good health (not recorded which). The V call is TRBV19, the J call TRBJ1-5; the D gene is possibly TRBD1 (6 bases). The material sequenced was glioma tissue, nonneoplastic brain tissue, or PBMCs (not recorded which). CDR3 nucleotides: TGTGCCAGTAGTCCGGACAGACCTAGCAATCAGCCCCAGCATTTT. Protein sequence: CASSPDRPSNQPQHF.